A single sample gave rise to the 27 T cell receptor beta chains below, sequenced in a study of cytotoxic CD8 clonotypes in ibrutinib-treated CLL. This table comes from immunoSEQ multiplex PCR, and its TCRdb copy is limited to in-frame clones, with some not included. The sample yields roughly 220,000 clones, about four fifths seen once. The source was PBMCs, collected after 12 months of ibrutinib treatment. The receptors stem from a human donor with chronic lymphocytic leukemia.

This chain connects TRBV6-1 to TRBJ2-7; 8 bases match TRBD2. Germline-derived CDR1 and CDR2 are MNHNS and SASEGT. The CDR3 is 15 amino acids. The ends lost 6 bases at V and 0 bases at J; junction bases unmatched: 7. CDR3 nucleotide sequence: TGTGCCAGCAGCAGTAGCGGGACGAGCTCCTACGAGCAGTACTTC. Protein product: CASSSSGTSSYEQYF.

V gene TRBV7-9 combines with J gene TRBJ2-1, with D hard to call. The germline V gene has CDR1 SEHNR and CDR2 FQNEAQ (reference sequence). This CDR3 has 17 amino acids. Trimming took off 5 bases at V and 2 bases at J, with 19 bases between the two ends. For the CDR3, the DNA is TGTGCCAGCAGCCCGCTCCCAGCGAGAGTGGCCTACAATGAGCAGTTCTTC. It translates to CASSPLPARVAYNEQFF. Supplemented by reference TRBV7-9 and TRBJ2-1, the full variable domain reads DTGVSQNPRHKITKRGQNVTFRCDPISEHNRLYWYRQTLGQGPEFLTYFQNEAQLEKSRLLSDRFSAERPKGSFSTLEIQRTEQGDSAMYLCASSPLPARVAYNEQFFGPGTRLTVL.

The chain uses TRBV11-3 and TRBJ2-2; the D gene is possibly TRBD1 (6 bases). Germline-derived CDR1 and CDR2 are SGHNT and YENEEA. The V and J ends lost 5 bases and 9 bases respectively, with 10 bases between them. The CDR3 runs 12 residues. CDR3 nucleotides: TGTGCCAGCAGCCCCAGGGGCCGGGAGCTGTTTTTT. Translated: CASSPRGRELFF.

This clone has ten or more counts. The chain has TRBV5-1 and TRBJ2-1, with unresolved D. This CDR3 contains 13 residues. The germline V and J ends were trimmed by 4 bases and 14 bases, with 19 bases remaining between them. CDR1 and CDR2 (germline): SGHRS, YFSETQ. This CDR3 reads CASSPDSNHGKFF. The DNA for the CDR3 is TGCGCCAGCAGCCCCGATAGTAATCATGGGAAGTTCTTC.

V usage is TRBV5-1 and J usage is TRBJ1-4, with 7 bases that match TRBD1. Per the germline V gene, CDR1 is SGHRS and CDR2 is YFSETQ. V lost 0 bases to trimming and J lost 7 bases; unmatched junction nucleotides: 6. CDR3 length: 15 amino acids. In DNA form, the CDR3 reads TGCGCCAGCAGCTTGGGAGGGGGCGGCGGTGAAAAACTGTTTTTT. As protein: CASSLGGGGGEKLFF.

The chain's CDR3 is CASKIDSYNSPLHF. The CDR3 DNA reads TGCGCCAGCAAAATTGACAGTTATAATTCACCCCTCCACTTT. The chain joins TRBV5-1 to TRBJ1-6, with D possibly being TRBD1 (5 bases). The V gene lost 6 bases and the J gene lost 4 bases, with 11 bases spanning the gap. The germline V gene encodes CDR1 SGHRS and CDR2 YFSETQ. The CDR3 has 14 residues. The complete variable domain, with remaining parts taken from reference TRBV5-1 and TRBJ1-6, reads KAGVTQTPRYLIKTRGQQVTLSCSPISGHRSVSWYQQTPGQGLQFLFEYFSETQRNKGNFPGRFSGRQFSNSRSEMNVSTLELGDSALYLCASKIDSYNSPLHFGNGTRLTVT.

The chain links TRBV6-1 to TRBJ1-5; D gene uncertain. Germline V gene sequence: CDR1 MNHNS, CDR2 SASEGT. This CDR3 contains 13 residues. V lost 8 bases to trimming and J lost 2 bases, with 10 bases between them. DNA for the CDR3: TGTGCCAGCTCTACCGAGGGCAATCAGCCCCAGCATTTT. Amino acid sequence: CASSTEGNQPQHF.

The chain joins TRBV6-1 to TRBJ1-1; perhaps TRBD1 as D (5 bases). Per germline, CDR1 MNHNS and CDR2 SASEGT. The CDR3 is made up of 14 amino acids. V dropped 5 bases and J dropped 1 base, with 11 bases sitting between them. For the CDR3, the DNA is TGTGCCAGCAGTAAGACAGTTACGAACACTGAAGCTTTCTTT. Translated: CASSKTVTNTEAFF.

The chain uses TRBV27 and TRBJ2-2; 9 bases map to TRBD2. V gave up 6 bases and J gave up 0 bases; unmatched junction bases: 2. Germline loops: CDR1 MNHEY, CDR2 SMNVEV (reference sequence). This CDR3 has 15 amino acids. The CDR3 DNA reads as TGTGCCAGCAGATTAGCGGGAGCGAACACCGGGGAGCTGTTTTTT. Protein: CASRLAGANTGELFF.

The table lists this clone with a few counts. This chain joins TRBV11-2 and TRBJ2-7, with 8 bases matching TRBD2. Germline CDR1 is SGHAT and CDR2 is FQNNGV. J was trimmed by 2 bases and V by 5 bases; bases with no gene match: 2. The CDR3 is 13 residues long. The DNA for the CDR3 is TGTGCCAGCAGCCTGGGACTAGCCTACGAGCAGTACTTC. It is translated as CASSLGLAYEQYF. Using reference TRBV11-2 and TRBJ2-7 for the parts outside the CDR3, the full variable domain is EAGVAQSPRYKIIEKRQSVAFWCNPISGHATLYWYQQILGQGPKLLIQFQNNGVVDDSQLPKDRFSAERLKGVDSTLKIQPAKLEDSAVYLCASSLGLAYEQYFGPGTRLTVT.

The chain is built from TRBV18 and TRBJ1-1; possibly TRBD1 for D (6 bases). Per germline, CDR1 KGHSH and CDR2 LQKENI. This CDR3 is built from 15 residues. V shed 6 bases and J shed 4 bases, with 18 bases lying between them. The CDR3 DNA reads TGTGCCAGCTCGCCAATACAGGGTTCGGGCACTGAAGCTTTCTTT. This translates into CASSPIQGSGTEAFF.

The rearrangement links TRBV10-1 to TRBJ2-7; possibly TRBD1 for D (6 bases). The V gene's germline CDR1 is WNHNN and CDR2 SYGVQD (reference sequence). The CDR3 is 14 amino acids. The V end was cut by 0 bases, the J end by 4 bases, with 10 bases between. The DNA of the CDR3 is TGCGCCAGCAGTGAGTCGGGGGCTTTTTACGAGCAGTACTTC. Protein: CASSESGAFYEQYF.

This chain connects TRBV7-6 to TRBJ1-4; D is possibly TRBD1 (5 bases). V lost 1 base to trimming and J lost 7 bases, with 10 bases between them. The V gene's germline CDR1 is SGHVS and CDR2 FNYEAQ. CDR3 length: 14 residues. CDR3 nucleotides: TGTGCCAGCAGCTTAGACGCGGGGGGTGAAAAACTGTTTTTT. Its translation is CASSLDAGGEKLFF.

The rearrangement joins TRBV20-1 to TRBJ2-3; no firm D call. Germline V gene lookup returns CDR1 DFQATT and CDR2 SNEGSKA (reference sequence). Trimming removed 6 bases at V and 9 bases at J, with 13 bases between. CDR3 length equals 11 residues. CDR3 DNA sequence: TGCAGTGCCTACCAAGCTGACACGCAGTATTTT. Protein sequence: CSAYQADTQYF.

The chain carries TRBV5-4 and TRBJ2-3; D possibly corresponds to TRBD1 (5 bases). The CDR3 runs to 13 residues. Germline assignment: CDR1 SGHNT and CDR2 YYREEE (reference sequence). Trimming removed 4 bases at V and 6 bases at J, with 12 bases between. CDR3 nucleotides: TGTGCCAGCAGCGGCGACAGATCGGATACGCAGTATTTT. The encoded protein is CASSGDRSDTQYF.

V and J are TRBV19 and TRBJ1-2, with D unclear. The germline gives CDR1 LNHDA, CDR2 SQIVND (reference sequence). V lost 5 bases to trimming and J lost 5 bases, with 15 bases between them. This CDR3 contains 14 residues. CDR3 sequence: CASSGPGRRYGYTF. The CDR3 coding sequence is TGTGCCAGTAGTGGACCAGGACGGAGATATGGCTACACCTTC.

The rearrangement uses TRBV28 and TRBJ2-7, with no clear D. V was cut by 4 bases and J by 7 bases, with 20 bases left in between. The CDR3 sequence is 15 residues long. The germline CDR1 and CDR2 sequences are MDHEN and SYDVKM. As DNA, the CDR3 is TGTGCCAGCAGTTCGACGGGTACTAACCTTCGGGAGCAGTACTTC. Protein: CASSSTGTNLREQYF.

The V gene is TRBV7-6, the J gene TRBJ1-4; possible D gene TRBD1, 5 bases. V lost 0 bases and J 8 bases, leaving 28 bases between the germline ends. The germline V gene has CDR1 SGHVS and CDR2 FNYEAQ. The CDR3 sequence is 20 residues long. DNA of the CDR3: TGTGCCAGCAGCTTAGCATTGAGGGGCCGGGGGAGTAGTGAACGAGAAAAACTGTTTTTT. Protein sequence: CASSLALRGRGSSEREKLFF. Full variable domain (outside the CDR3, taken from reference TRBV7-6 and TRBJ1-4): GAGVSQSPRYKVTKRGQDVALRCDPISGHVSLYWYRQALGQGPEFLTYFNYEAQQDKSGLPNDRFSAERPEGSISTLTIQRTEQRDSAMYRCASSLALRGRGSSEREKLFFGSGTQLSVL.

The J gene is TRBJ2-2, the V gene TRBV11-3; possibly TRBD1 or TRBD2 for D (5 bases each). V was clipped by 0 bases and J by 4 bases, with 12 bases between them. The CDR3 is 16 amino acids. Germline V gene data show CDR1 as SGHNT and CDR2 as YENEEA. The CDR3 here is CASSLEGDQGTGELFF. The CDR3, as DNA: TGTGCCAGCAGCTTAGAGGGGGACCAGGGCACCGGGGAGCTGTTTTTT. Using reference TRBV11-3 and TRBJ2-2 for the parts outside the CDR3, the full variable domain is EAGVVQSPRYKIIEKKQPVAFWCNPISGHNTLYWYLQNLGQGPELLIRYENEEAVDDSQLPKDRFSAERLKGVDSTLKIQPAELGDSAVYLCASSLEGDQGTGELFFGEGSRLTVL.

J is TRBJ2-7 and V is TRBV5-8; weak D call: TRBD1 (6 bases). Trimming took 1 base from V and 5 from J, leaving 7 bases between them. CDR1 and CDR2 from the germline V gene are SGHTS and YDEGEE. The CDR3 is 12 amino acids. The CDR3 DNA follows: TGTGCCAGCAGCTTGTACAGGGACGAGCAGTACTTC. Translated: CASSLYRDEQYF.

The genes are TRBV18 and TRBJ2-5; D remains unclear. The length of the CDR3 is 12 residues. V was pared by 3 bases and J by 2 bases, with 4 bases between. In germline, CDR1 is KGHSH, CDR2 LQKENI. This CDR3 reads CASSPNQETQYF. CDR3 coding DNA: TGTGCCAGCTCACCGAATCAAGAGACCCAGTACTTC.

The chain recombines TRBV7-2 with TRBJ2-7; 8 nucleotides align to TRBD2. Germline-derived CDR1 and CDR2 are SGHTA and FQGNSA. This CDR3 contains 15 residues. V was pared by 4 bases and J by 7 bases, with 12 bases of the junction left unmatched. CDR3 residues: CASSSGGGGRIEQYF. The CDR3 bases are TGTGCCAGCAGCTCGGGAGGCGGGGGGCGGATTGAGCAGTACTTC. The whole variable domain, filled in from reference TRBV7-2 and TRBJ2-7, reads GAGVSQSPSNKVTEKGKDVELRCDPISGHTALYWYRQSLGQGLEFLIYFQGNSAPDKSGLPSDRFSAERTGGSVSTLTIQRTQQEDSAVYLCASSSGGGGRIEQYFGPGTRLTVT.

This rearrangement joins TRBV30 to TRBJ2-7, with TRBD2 matching 15 bases. Looked up from germline, CDR1 is GTSNPN and CDR2 is SVGIG (reference sequence). J lost 7 bases, V lost 3 bases, and 16 bases had no gene match. This CDR3 comprises 18 residues. The CDR3 region is CAWSATRTSGGESQEQYF. The CDR3 DNA sequence: TGTGCCTGGAGCGCCACCCGGACTAGCGGGGGGGAATCGCAAGAGCAGTACTTC.

The genes are TRBV10-3 and TRBJ1-5, with 7 bases identical to TRBD1. CDR1 is ENHRY and CDR2 is SYGVKD in the germline V gene. The CDR3 consists of 13 residues. Trimming removed 10 bases from V and 5 bases from J; junction bases left unmatched: 8. This CDR3 reads CATLQGSDQPQHF. CDR3 DNA sequence: TGTGCCACCCTACAGGGGTCCGATCAGCCCCAGCATTTT.

The CDR3 here is CASRGGYGYTF. CDR3 DNA: TGTGCCAGCAGGGGGGGCTATGGCTACACCTTC. The chain links TRBV2 to TRBJ1-2, with D tentatively TRBD1 (5 bases). Per the germline V gene, CDR1 is SNHLY and CDR2 is FYNNEI. V was pared by 6 bases and J by 4 bases, with 6 bases between. This CDR3 has 11 residues.

This clone was observed once. V and J are TRBV27 and TRBJ2-5, with D tentatively TRBD1 (6 bases). The CDR3 totals 14 residues. Germline CDR1 MNHEY, CDR2 SMNVEV (reference sequence). V lost 8 bases and J lost 2, with 15 bases in between. CDR3 protein: CASATRDIQETQYF. The CDR3 DNA reads TGTGCCAGCGCAACCCGGGACATACAAGAGACCCAGTACTTC.

The genes are TRBV6-1 and TRBJ1-6; D perhaps matches TRBD1 (5 bases). Germline assignment: CDR1 MNHNS and CDR2 SASEGT. The V gene lost 4 bases and the J gene lost 7 bases, with 11 bases spanning the gap. The CDR3 length is 14 residues. CDR3 nucleotides: TGTGCCAGCAGTGGGGGGAATTCGAATTCACCCCTCCACTTT. Amino acid sequence: CASSGGNSNSPLHF.